These T cell receptor beta chains were read from a single sample in a study of blood T cell repertoires in COVID-19. Measured with immunoSEQ multiplex PCR; TCRdb has only the in-frame clones, and not every one. This sample yields 250,000 to 350,000 clones, of which 75% to 90% are seen a single time; 4.3% belongs to the top ten. The sample consisted of PBMCs or T cells enriched from blood (not recorded which). These receptors all stem from a woman aged 30 to 39 who had recovered from COVID-19. Both conserved end residues are part of each CDR3. D genes are given only for firm matches.

J gene | CDR3 length | D gene | V gene | CDR3 protein | CDR3 DNA
TRBJ2-5 | 16 | TRBD2 | TRBV29-1 | CSVDPTSGRAGQTQYF | TGCAGCGTTGACCCTACTAGCGGGAGGGCAGGGCAGACCCAGTACTTC
TRBJ2-6 | 17 | - | TRBV6-1 | CASSGGALPSGANVLTF | TGTGCCAGCAGTGGTGGGGCCCTTCCCTCTGGGGCCAACGTCCTGACTTTC
TRBJ1-2 | 13 | - | TRBV7-9 | CASSPGIKLGYTF | TGTGCCAGCAGCCCCGGGATTAAACTAGGCTACACCTTC
TRBJ2-1 | 16 | TRBD2 | TRBV10-2 | CASSESIAGPYNEQFF | TGCGCCAGCAGTGAGTCGATAGCGGGCCCATACAATGAGCAGTTCTTC
TRBJ2-5 | 15 | TRBD2 | TRBV10-1 | CASSESLAGDETQYF | TGCGCCAGCAGTGAAAGTCTAGCGGGAGACGAGACCCAGTACTTC
TRBJ1-2 | 15 | - | TRBV11-1 | CASSFQGQNHYGYTF | TGTGCCAGCAGCTTTCAGGGACAAAATCACTATGGCTACACCTTC
TRBJ2-7 | 14 | - | TRBV28 | CASSTTGLSYEQYF | TGTGCCAGCAGTACTACGGGACTCTCCTACGAGCAGTACTTC
TRBJ1-2 | 13 | - | TRBV7-2 | CASSSRGGDGYTF | TGTGCCAGCAGCTCGCGGGGAGGAGATGGCTACACCTTC
TRBJ2-5 | 14 | - | TRBV6-5 | CASSYSSPAETQYF | TGTGCCAGCAGTTACTCGAGCCCAGCGGAGACCCAGTACTTC
TRBJ1-5 | 14 | - | TRBV5-1 | CASSLAGSNQPQHF | TGCGCCAGCAGCTTGGCCGGGAGCAATCAGCCCCAGCATTTT
TRBJ2-2 | 18 | TRBD2 | TRBV19 | CASKTNLGLAGGPGELFF | TGTGCCAGTAAAACAAACCTAGGACTAGCGGGAGGGCCGGGGGAGCTGTTTTTT